The T cell receptor (beta chain) under discussion was sequenced for a study of blood T cell repertoires in COVID-19 (dated by TCRdb to about 2020). Context from the whole study: The collaborator samples originated in the United States, Italy and Spain and spanned the acute and convalescent phases of COVID-19. The prospective study material was composed of cDNA or gDNA derived from T cells, B-cell-depleted T cells, or PBMCs. Subjects who had been exposed to COVID-19, were actively infected with it, or had recovered from it provided the deeply sampled blood TCRbeta repertoires that made up the dataset. The repertoires were released in a freely available public database meant as a resource for research on the immune response to SARS-CoV-2. The samples were drawn from two sources: the first 160 participants of the ongoing ImmuneRACE study, and 1,000 to 1,500 subjects contributed by 6 global collaborators. Nearly every sample came with metadata listing a de-identified subject ID, COVID-19 status, age in years and sex. Where HLA class I and class II types were available, the types were taken from metadata supplied by the sample provider, not from assay-based typing.

V loses 2 bases, J loses 4 bases, and the germline ends lie 14 bases apart. CDR1 and CDR2 are read off the germline V gene as SGHAT and FQNNGV. From its cysteine to its phenylalanine, the CDR3 spans 15 amino acids. Only the CDR3 part of the read is kept: 45 bases, read in frame from the first base. The collaborating institutions used their own protocols to collect whole blood in K2EDTA tubes. Collaborator samples were shipped for TCRbeta analysis as frozen whole blood, isolated PBMCs, or DNA extracted from either sample type. TCRbeta CDR3 regions were amplified from genomic DNA using the immunoSEQ Assay, a bias-controlled multiplex PCR. In the authors' own workflow: Within the assay, amplification of reference gene primers was used to estimate how many nucleated cells each sample contained. Sequence reads were collapsed and filtered to measure the absolute abundance of every unique TCRbeta CDR3 rearrangement. For each sample, productive Simpson clonality was calculated by taking the square root of Simpson's diversity index across productive rearrangements. As stored in TCRdb, this immuneACCESS dataset retains in-frame rearrangements with V and J assigned. A fraction of the clones does not appear; measured against another copy, unresolved V genes explain less than half of the discrepancy, and the remainder lacks a known reason. V and J calls and clone size are those listed in that table; D and trimming were worked out from the DNA. In this sample the table shows 200,000 to 300,000 clones, about 82% of which occur a single time. The top ten constitute more than 6% of the sample.

On this clone: Its cognate antigen has yet to be identified. Base qualities are not recorded, but no much larger clone differs from it by a single base.

General findings and caveats noted by the study authors: Clinical and demographic metadata were provided uncurated, with the amount varying by source and participant.

Sequenced sample: peripheral blood. The chain is assembled from TRBV11-2 and TRBJ2-5, and possibly TRBD1, on 6 matching bases. The receptor comes from a woman between 55 and 75 years old with active or convalescent COVID-19. The DNA sequence is given as TGTGCCAGCAGCTTAATAGGGGGAGTCCCAGAGACCCAGTACTTC. It translates to CASSLIGGVPETQYF.